This TCR beta chain was recorded in a study of T cell repertoires in cytomegalovirus infection. Overall study: In public TCR beta signatures, there were indications of both CMV infection and matching HLA type. Findings and limits, study-wide: Across the ex vivo response, the dominant clonotypes were HLA-C-restricted CMV-specific TCR beta clonotypes.

Trimming took 4 bases from V and 6 from J, leaving 11 bases between them. CDR1 is SGHTA and CDR2 is FQGNSA in the germline V gene. The CDR3 runs 13 residues. A single record per CDR3 protein comes from TCRdb applying MiXCR to the reads. This sample yields roughly 760,000 distinct CDR3 sequences, of which roughly a third are seen a single time; around 2.8% belongs to the top ten. This clonotype came up many times. The target antigen is unknown. This clonotype originated in a human donor in good health (CMV status not recorded). Some clones in this sample may be carry-over from other donors' samples. The gene calls are TRBV7-2 and TRBJ2-3, with D perhaps matching TRBD1 (6 bases). Sequenced: PBMCs. CDR3 amino acids: CASSYYREDTQYF. The CDR3 nucleotides read TGTGCCAGCAGCTACTACAGGGAGGATACGCAGTATTTT.